This is a list of T cell receptor beta chains from one sample in a study of cytomegalovirus exposure and HLA in healthy donors. Only in-frame clones appear in the TCRdb table, and some are missing; sequencing was by immunoSEQ multiplex PCR. Of roughly 55,000 clones listed, 65% to 80% were seen once; the top ten hold around 2.4%. What was sequenced was PBMCs. The receptors here all came from a female donor in good health and CMV-seronegative. The CDR3 runs from the conserved cysteine through the conserved F or W. The order of the fields is D gene, V gene, J gene, clone size, CDR3 protein, CDR3 DNA. D genes are given only for firm matches. Only some rows state a clone size, as once, few, many or a class for expanded clones.

-,TRBV7-3,TRBJ2-3,few,CASSLTRADTQYF,TGTGCCAGCAGCTTAACGCGCGCAGATACGCAGTATTTT
-,TRBV4-2,TRBJ2-5,-,CASSQDRRVETQYF,TGTGCCAGCAGCCAAGATAGACGGGTAGAGACCCAGTACTTC
TRBD2,TRBV5-6,TRBJ2-1,few,CASSLGLAGAEQFF,TGTGCCAGCAGCTTGGGGCTAGCGGGAGCTGAGCAGTTCTTC
-,TRBV6-5,TRBJ1-1,-,CASGRGTMNTEAFF,TGTGCCAGCGGAAGGGGCACCATGAACACTGAAGCTTTCTTT
-,TRBV9,TRBJ2-3,-,CASSVGLSTDTQYF,TGTGCCAGCAGCGTTGGACTAAGCACAGATACGCAGTATTTT
-,TRBV9,TRBJ1-5,few,CASSVGGGNQPQHF,TGTGCCAGCAGCGTAGGTGGAGGCAATCAGCCCCAGCATTTT
-,TRBV29-1,TRBJ2-3,-,CSTHSSDTQYF,TGCAGCACCCATAGCAGTGATACGCAGTATTTT
-,TRBV19,TRBJ2-5,-,CASSGEETQYF,TGTGCCAGTAGCGGGGAAGAGACCCAGTACTTC
-,TRBV18,TRBJ2-5,once,CASSPRHSGETQYF,TGTGCCAGCTCCCCCCGGCATAGCGGAGAGACCCAGTACTTC
TRBD1,TRBV5-1,TRBJ1-1,few,CASSLVGTGPTEAFF,TGCGCCAGCAGCTTGGTTGGGACAGGCCCCACTGAAGCTTTCTTT
TRBD1,TRBV19,TRBJ1-2,-,CASTGRSPTGRRHGYTF,TGTGCCAGTACCGGAAGGTCCCCGACAGGGAGGAGGCATGGCTACACCTTC
-,TRBV7-2,TRBJ1-5,few,CASSLASGNQPQHF,TGTGCCAGCAGCTTAGCAAGCGGGAATCAGCCCCAGCATTTT
TRBD1,TRBV28,TRBJ1-6,-,CASSLPPGQASPLHF,TGTGCCAGCAGTTTGCCCCCGGGACAGGCTTCACCCCTCCACTTT
-,TRBV5-1,TRBJ1-2,-,CASSQTTRKEHGYTF,TGCGCCAGCAGCCAAACGACACGGAAAGAACATGGCTACACCTTC
-,TRBV7-2,TRBJ2-3,-,CASSWRTPTSAQYF,TGTGCCAGCAGCTGGCGGACTCCGACATCGGCGCAGTATTTT
TRBD2,TRBV4-1,TRBJ2-3,-,CASTPTGGHGDTQYF,TGCGCCAGCACCCCAACGGGAGGGCATGGTGATACGCAGTATTTT
TRBD1,TRBV5-6,TRBJ1-5,-,CASSFWTGNQPQHF,TGTGCCAGCAGCTTTTGGACAGGGAATCAGCCCCAGCATTTT
TRBD1,TRBV11-2,TRBJ2-1,-,CASSLPPARGLAYNEQFF,TGTGCCAGCAGCTTACCCCCCGCCAGGGGGCTTGCCTACAATGAGCAGTTCTTC
-,TRBV6-1,TRBJ1-1,-,CASSEALGKAFF,TGTGCCAGCAGTGAAGCGCTCGGGAAAGCTTTCTTT
-,TRBV6-5,TRBJ2-7,-,CASSYSSRSRAYEQYF,TGTGCCAGCAGTTACTCGTCACGCAGCAGGGCCTACGAGCAGTACTTC
TRBD2,TRBV28,TRBJ2-7,-,CASRPGLAGGIQYF,TGTGCCAGCAGACCGGGACTAGCGGGAGGAATTCAGTACTTC
TRBD1,TRBV12-5,TRBJ1-1,-,CASGLGQGNTEAFF,TGTGCTAGTGGTTTGGGACAGGGGAACACTGAAGCTTTCTTT
-,TRBV30,TRBJ2-2,once,CAWSGEGADTGELFF,TGTGCCTGGAGCGGCGAGGGCGCGGACACCGGGGAGCTGTTTTTT
TRBD2,TRBV5-5,TRBJ2-3,few,CASSRGLESTDTQYF,TGTGCCAGCAGCCGGGGACTAGAGAGCACAGATACGCAGTATTTT
-,TRBV5-1,TRBJ2-7,-,CASSLDRANTYEQYF,TGCGCCAGCAGCTTGGACAGGGCCAACACCTACGAGCAGTACTTC
-,TRBV4-1,TRBJ2-5,-,CASSQESGTNQETQYF,TGCGCCAGCAGCCAAGAATCCGGGACAAACCAAGAGACCCAGTACTTC
-,TRBV21-1,TRBJ2-5,-,CATTKGREGREQYF,TGTGCCACCACTAAGGGCAGGGAAGGGAGGGAGCAGTACTTC
-,TRBV7-2,TRBJ2-1,-,CASSSRGMVGSEQFF,TGTGCCAGCAGCTCCCGGGGAATGGTTGGTAGTGAGCAGTTCTTC
-,TRBV2,TRBJ1-5,-,CASRRGTRMPSNQPQHF,TGTGCCAGCAGGAGGGGGACACGGATGCCTAGCAATCAGCCCCAGCATTTT
-,TRBV6-6,TRBJ1-5,-,CASEDRRNQPQHF,TGTGCCAGCGAAGACAGACGCAATCAGCCCCAGCATTTT
TRBD1,TRBV28,TRBJ2-1,-,CASSFQGASYNEQFF,TGTGCCAGCAGTTTCCAGGGGGCTAGTTACAATGAGCAGTTCTTC
-,TRBV4-2,TRBJ2-7,once,CASSPTRGGSHSYEQYF,TGTGCCAGCAGCCCAACCCGCGGCGGATCTCACTCCTACGAGCAGTACTTC
-,TRBV4-2,TRBJ1-5,-,CASSQELSGGQPQHF,TGTGCCAGCAGCCAAGAGCTCAGTGGAGGTCAGCCCCAGCATTTT
-,TRBV10-1,TRBJ1-5,-,CASSESGRRLIRDSNQPQHF,TGCGCCAGCAGTGAGTCGGGCAGGCGCCTCATAAGAGATAGCAATCAGCCCCAGCATTTT
-,TRBV18,TRBJ2-5,once,CASSPRGSQETQYF,TGTGCCAGCTCCCCAAGAGGTTCCCAAGAGACCCAGTACTTC
TRBD2,TRBV18,TRBJ2-5,-,CASSPRTSGGGETQYF,TGTGCCAGCTCACCGAGGACTAGCGGAGGGGGGGAGACCCAGTACTTC
-,TRBV19,TRBJ2-1,-,CASSPLGLGEQFF,TGTGCCAGTAGTCCCCTGGGGCTTGGGGAGCAGTTCTTC
TRBD1,TRBV9,TRBJ1-1,-,CASSVGAGGAEAFF,TGTGCCAGCAGCGTAGGGGCAGGGGGAGCTGAAGCTTTCTTT
TRBD1,TRBV2,TRBJ2-5,-,CASRPGQSQETQYF,TGTGCCAGCAGGCCGGGACAGTCGCAAGAGACCCAGTACTTC